What follows are 26 T cell receptor beta chains derived from one specimen sequenced in a study of beta chain features in type 1 diabetes. These receptors' antigens are unknown. Findings of the study overall: TCRB CDR3s were moderately but significantly shorter in Type 1 diabetes patients in all four CD4+ subsets.

The entirety of the isolated RNA underwent reverse transcription, so expressed TCRB transcripts were sequenced. Produced via immunoSEQ multiplex PCR; TCRdb's table is partial and in-frame only. The sample gives 300,000 to 350,000 clones, approximately 12% of which show up once; 0.013% to 0.015% is in the top ten. Sequenced material: naive CD4+ T cells from blood. These receptors originate from a woman under 30 with type 1 diabetes.

This clone was counted only a few times. This sequence joins TRBV4-1 and TRBJ2-1; 10 bases line up with TRBD2. Germline lookup yields CDR1 MGHRA and CDR2 YSYEKL. CDR3 length equals 16 residues. The trim removed 2 bases at V and 6 bases at J, leaving 7 bases unmatched. This chain's CDR3 is CASSQLAGALSNEQFF. The CDR3 nucleotides are TGCGCCAGCAGCCAACTAGCGGGAGCACTAAGCAATGAGCAGTTCTTC.

This clone was recorded a few times. This chain joins TRBV19 and TRBJ2-1; 12 positions agree with TRBD2. The length of the CDR3 is 17 residues. Germline V gene lookup returns CDR1 LNHDA and CDR2 SQIVND (reference sequence). Trimming cost V 3 bases and J 1 base; bases outside gene matches: 4. The CDR3 loop is CASSITGTSGSYNEQFF. CDR3 nucleotides: TGTGCCAGTAGTATTACCGGGACTAGCGGGTCCTACAATGAGCAGTTCTTC.

This clone was detected only a few times. V and J are TRBV6-5 and TRBJ1-5; D gene unclear. V was clipped by 4 bases and J by 3 bases, with 7 bases between them. Germline V lookup: CDR1 MNHEY, CDR2 SVGAGI. The CDR3 is made up of 13 amino acids. This CDR3 is CASSSNNNQPQHF. The CDR3, as DNA: TGTGCCAGCAGTTCGAACAACAATCAGCCCCAGCATTTT.

This clone was recorded a few times. The CDR3 reads CASSPRENEQYV. The CDR3 DNA is TGTGCCAGCAGCCCGCGGGAGAACGAGCAGTACGTC. The chain uses TRBV6-6 and TRBJ2-7, with TRBD2 identical over 7 bases. This CDR3 has 12 amino acids. J lost 5 bases, V lost 6 bases, and 4 bases had no gene match. Looked up from germline, CDR1 is MNHNY and CDR2 is SVGAGI (reference sequence).

V and J are TRBV15 and TRBJ1-5, with 7 nucleotides matching TRBD1. Looked up from germline, CDR1 is LNHNV and CDR2 is YYDKDF (reference sequence). Trimming took 2 bases from V and 0 from J; bases not matched to a gene: 10. The length of the CDR3 is 18 residues. CDR3 in DNA: TGTGCCACCAGCAGATCGGGACAGAACTTAGATAGCAATCAGCCCCAGCATTTT. This gives the protein CATSRSGQNLDSNQPQHF.

This clone appeared a few times. The chain couples TRBV7-2 to TRBJ2-5, with 11 bases aligning to TRBD2. The V segment lost 0 bases and the J segment 3 bases; nucleotides outside the gene matches: 3. The CDR3 has 16 residues. Germline V gives CDR1 SGHTA, CDR2 FQGNSA. The CDR3 DNA follows: TGTGCCAGCAGCTTAGCGATGGGACTAGCGGAAGAGACCCAGTACTTC. Its translation: CASSLAMGLAEETQYF.

V gene TRBV28 combines with J gene TRBJ2-7, with D tentatively TRBD2 (5 bases). CDR3 size: 12 residues. Germline-derived CDR1 and CDR2 are MDHEN and SYDVKM. V was shortened by 8 bases and J by 6 bases, with 14 bases between the two germline ends. CDR3 sequence: CASEPSGGEQYF. CDR3 nucleotide sequence: TGTGCCAGCGAACCCTCAGGAGGCGAGCAGTACTTC.

This clone occurred a few times. The V gene is TRBV2, the J gene TRBJ1-4, with 9 bases lining up with TRBD1. Germline-derived CDR1 and CDR2 are SNHLY and FYNNEI. Trimming at V came to 4 bases and at J to 7 bases, leaving 4 bases not matched to a gene. The CDR3 extends over 14 amino acids. The CDR3 nucleotides are TGTGCCAGCAGTGTGGGACAGGGACGTGAAAAACTGTTTTTT. It encodes CASSVGQGREKLFF. The whole variable domain, filled in from reference TRBV2 and TRBJ1-4, reads EPEVTQTPSHQVTQMGQEVILRCVPISNHLYFYWYRQILGQKVEFLVSFYNNEISEKSEIFDDQFSVERPDGSNFTLKIRSTKLEDSAMYFCASSVGQGREKLFFGSGTQLSVL.

This clone was counted between two and nine times. The genes are TRBV5-1 and TRBJ1-2; TRBD1 matches at 11 bases. Germline assignment: CDR1 SGHRS and CDR2 YFSETQ. Trimming cost V 4 bases and J 7 bases; bases outside gene matches: 6. The CDR3 has 14 amino acids. The CDR3 reads CASSIRDRGAGYTF. DNA of the CDR3: TGCGCCAGCAGCATCCGGGACAGGGGGGCTGGCTACACCTTC.

V gene TRBV7-2 combines with J gene TRBJ2-3, with 16 bases matching TRBD2. CDR1 and CDR2 from the germline V gene are SGHTA and FQGNSA. V gave up 4 bases and J gave up 2 bases; unmatched junction bases: 6. The CDR3 is 18 amino acids. The DNA for the CDR3 is TGTGCCAGCAGCTGGGGACTAGCGGGAGGGCCTAACACAGATACGCAGTATTTT. Residues: CASSWGLAGGPNTDTQYF.

This clone occurred a few times. The J gene is TRBJ2-1, the V gene TRBV5-1, with 7 bases aligning to TRBD2. The V segment lost 0 bases and the J segment 2 bases; nucleotides outside the gene matches: 8. The CDR3 extends over 17 amino acids. The germline V gene encodes CDR1 SGHRS and CDR2 YFSETQ. Here the CDR3 reads CASSLAEASGPYNEQFF. The CDR3 DNA sequence: TGCGCCAGCAGCTTGGCCGAGGCTAGCGGCCCCTACAATGAGCAGTTCTTC.

The chain combines TRBV27 with TRBJ1-2, with 8 bases identical to TRBD1. The CDR3 contains 14 residues. Unmatched junction bases numbered 4, after V lost 3 bases and J lost 4 bases. Germline V lookup: CDR1 MNHEY, CDR2 SMNVEV (reference sequence). This CDR3 reads CASSFSTGGYGYTF. The CDR3 nucleotides are TGTGCCAGCAGTTTCTCTACAGGGGGCTATGGCTACACCTTC.

The sample holds a few counts of this clone. This chain joins TRBV2 and TRBJ1-2; tentative D call: TRBD1 (6 bases). The CDR3 spans 13 residues. V dropped 6 bases and J dropped 8 bases, with 16 bases sitting between them. Looked up from germline, CDR1 is SNHLY and CDR2 is FYNNEI. The DNA for the CDR3 is TGTGCCAGCAGCCGGACAGCAATGTCCGGCTACACCTTC. It encodes CASSRTAMSGYTF.

In this sample, this clone turned up a few times. The chain couples TRBV18 to TRBJ2-7; 10 bases line up with TRBD1. The junction had 7 bases not matched to a gene; V was cut back by 6 bases and J by 2 bases. Germline values: CDR1 KGHSH, CDR2 LQKENI. CDR3 length equals 15 residues. The CDR3 coding sequence is TGTGCCAGCTCCCGGGACAGGGGTACGGCCTACGAGCAGTACTTC. Its translation is CASSRDRGTAYEQYF.

The J gene is TRBJ2-2, the V gene TRBV2, with a tentative D call TRBD2 (5 bases). With 7 bases removed from V and 4 bases from J, the gap between germline ends came to 16 bases. From germline, CDR1 is SNHLY and CDR2 FYNNEI. This CDR3 is 15 amino acids long. This CDR3 reads CASIPWTLTTGELFF. Here the CDR3 DNA reads TGTGCCAGCATCCCTTGGACTCTGACCACCGGGGAGCTGTTTTTT.

This clone has only a few counts. The rearrangement uses TRBV9 and TRBJ1-5; a possible D gene is TRBD1 (5 bases). This CDR3 comprises 13 residues. Germline V gene lookup returns CDR1 SGDLS and CDR2 YYNGEE. With 4 bases removed from V and 8 bases from J, the gap between germline ends came to 13 bases. This chain's CDR3 is CASSPFPGEPQHF. CDR3 sequence (DNA): TGTGCCAGCAGCCCCTTTCCGGGGGAGCCCCAGCATTTT. The variable domain in full, with the rest retrieved from reference TRBV9 and TRBJ1-5, is DSGVTQTPKHLITATGQRVTLRCSPRSGDLSVYWYQQSLDQGLQFLIQYYNGEERAKGNILERFSAQQFPDLHSELNLSSLELGDSALYFCASSPFPGEPQHFGDGTRLSIL.

In this sample, this clone turned up a few times. CDR3 region: CASSLSLAGGIDTQYF. DNA for the CDR3: TGTGCCAGCAGCTTGAGTCTAGCGGGAGGTATAGATACGCAGTATTTT. V and J are TRBV5-6 and TRBJ2-3; 11 bases match TRBD2. Per germline, CDR1 SGHDT and CDR2 YYEEEE. This CDR3 contains 16 residues. With 1 base clipped from V and 5 bases from J, the junction kept 6 bases outside the gene matches.

The chain uses TRBV25-1 and TRBJ2-2; unclear D gene. The ends were cut back, 7 bases at V and 4 bases at J, with 10 bases in the middle. Germline V gene lookup returns CDR1 MGHDK and CDR2 SYGVNS. This CDR3 is 13 amino acids long. CDR3 nucleotide sequence: TGTGCCAGCACCCGGAGTGGCACCGGGGAGCTGTTTTTT. Amino acid sequence: CASTRSGTGELFF.

This clone showed up just a few times. The chain has TRBV9 and TRBJ2-3; the D is unclear. This CDR3 spans 14 amino acids. Germline-derived CDR1 and CDR2 are SGDLS and YYNGEE. V lost 0 bases to trimming and J lost 6 bases, with 11 bases between them. The CDR3 is CASSVEAGRDTQYF. CDR3 bases: TGTGCCAGCAGCGTAGAGGCAGGAAGGGATACGCAGTATTTT.

The V gene is TRBV9, the J gene TRBJ2-1; 11 positions agree with TRBD2. Germline V gives CDR1 SGDLS, CDR2 YYNGEE. CDR3 length equals 24 residues. Losses at the gene ends were 2 bases for V and 1 base for J; bases not matched to a gene: 26. The CDR3 region is CASSVRQGGHSGLAERGSYNEQFF. In nucleotides, the CDR3 is TGTGCCAGCAGCGTTCGACAGGGGGGGCATTCGGGACTAGCGGAAAGAGGATCCTACAATGAGCAGTTCTTC.

This clone showed up just a few times. Here the CDR3 reads CASSIGRFYQPQHF. The DNA for the CDR3 is TGTGCCAGTAGTATTGGGCGCTTCTATCAGCCCCAGCATTTT. The V call is TRBV19, the J call TRBJ1-5, with D unresolved. The V gene lost 3 bases and the J gene lost 5 bases, with 11 bases spanning the gap. The V gene's germline CDR1 is LNHDA and CDR2 SQIVND (reference sequence). This CDR3 region has 14 residues. Filled out from reference TRBV19 and TRBJ1-5, the complete variable domain reads DGGITQSPKYLFRKEGQNVTLSCEQNLNHDAMYWYRQDPGQGLRLIYYSQIVNDFQKGDIAEGYSVSREKKESFPLTVTSAQKNPTAFYLCASSIGRFYQPQHFGDGTRLSIL.

The V call is TRBV14, the J call TRBJ2-2; D not certain. The CDR3 covers 17 residues. The V and J ends lost 3 bases and 9 bases respectively, with 23 bases between them. Germline assignment: CDR1 SGHDN and CDR2 FVKESK. CDR3 DNA: TGTGCCAGCAGCCACCGGTTGGGCCCCGGTGTTTCGCGGGAGCTGTTTTTT. This gives the protein CASSHRLGPGVSRELFF. Complete variable domain (other parts from reference TRBV14 and TRBJ2-2): EAGVTQFPSHSVIEKGQTVTLRCDPISGHDNLYWYRRVMGKEIKFLLHFVKESKQDESGMPNNRFLAERTGGTYSTLKVQPAELEDSGVYFCASSHRLGPGVSRELFFGEGSRLTVL.

V gene TRBV5-1 combines with J gene TRBJ1-4; D uncertain. Germline CDR1 SGHRS, CDR2 YFSETQ. This CDR3 spans 12 amino acids. Trimming removed 4 bases at V and 8 bases at J, with 9 bases between. CDR3 region: CASSAVPEKLFF. The CDR3 DNA is TGCGCCAGCAGCGCAGTCCCAGAAAAACTGTTTTTT.

This chain uses TRBV5-1 with TRBJ1-1; 9 nucleotides agree with TRBD1. There are 17 residues in the CDR3. CDR1 and CDR2 (germline): SGHRS, YFSETQ. Trimming removed 4 bases from V and 4 bases from J; junction bases left unmatched: 14. CDR3 sequence (DNA): TGCGCCAGCAGCCCCGGACGGACAGGGGATAGTGGCACTGAAGCTTTCTTT. Protein: CASSPGRTGDSGTEAFF.

This chain joins TRBV2 and TRBJ2-5; D unclear. This CDR3 region has 11 residues. Germline CDR1 reads SNHLY; CDR2 reads FYNNEI. Trimming left V 4 bases short and J 4 bases short, with 4 bases between. The CDR3 nucleotides read TGTGCCAGCAGTGTCCTAGAGACCCAGTACTTC. It yields the protein CASSVLETQYF. The variable domain in full, with the rest retrieved from reference TRBV2 and TRBJ2-5, is EPEVTQTPSHQVTQMGQEVILRCVPISNHLYFYWYRQILGQKVEFLVSFYNNEISEKSEIFDDQFSVERPDGSNFTLKIRSTKLEDSAMYFCASSVLETQYFGPGTRLLVL.

J is TRBJ2-7 and V is TRBV29-1; weak D call: TRBD2 (6 bases). The germline V gene has CDR1 SQVTM and CDR2 ANQGSEA. V lost 7 bases and J 1 base, leaving 11 bases between the germline ends. There are 12 residues in the CDR3. CDR3 bases: TGCAGCGCGGGACTGGTATCCTACGAGCAGTACTTC. It specifies CSAGLVSYEQYF.